This paragraph covers one TCR beta chain sequence. Antigen specificity is unknown. This sample was included in a study of shared clonotypes between healthy human individuals. Genomic DNA of every subset was divided equally among multiple immunoSEQ plates. Tens of thousands of T cell genomes, or approximately 200 ng DNA, went into the sorted-subset replicate PCRs. Generated by immunoSEQ multiplex PCR, the TCRdb table keeps only in-frame clones and is missing some. The repertoire consists of some 1,100,000 clones, with around 78% occurring once and the leading ten covering under 0.6%. From germline, CDR1 is MNHNY and CDR2 SVGAGI (reference sequence). The germline V and J ends were trimmed by 2 bases and 5 bases, with 13 bases remaining between them. The CDR3 spans 15 residues. Study findings and constraints: Tissues were not sampled, only blood, and their repertoires likely differ. Non-shared clonotypes showed lower generation probabilities than clonotypes common to all four donors.

The gene calls are TRBV6-6 and TRBJ2-1; no clear D gene. This TCR was sampled from a man aged 18-30 years in good health. Some clones in this sample may be carry-over from other donors' samples. The sample comprised memory CD4+ T cells from PBMCs. Subset specified: CD45RA-negative fraction. The CDR3 spells CASSYGRHVDNEQFF. The CDR3 DNA is TGTGCCAGCAGTTACGGGCGCCATGTCGACAATGAGCAGTTCTTC.